This T cell receptor beta chain comes out of a study of metastatic and nonmetastatic thyroid tumors. This clone was detected only a few times. TCRdb redid the clone calls on the PCR reads using MiXCR. Seen here are 25,000 to 35,000 clones, roughly 30% observed once, and the top ten hold 30%. Until they underwent thyroid surgery, no patient had received any treatment. Sample: blood. This sequence originates from a female donor with papillary thyroid cancer or a benign thyroid nodule (not recorded which). Some clones in this sample may be carry-over from other donors' samples.

The CDR3 here is CASSPSPVQGVYEAFF. CDR3 bases: TGTGCCAGCAGTCCCTCCCCGGTACAAGGGGTATATGAAGCTTTCTTT. The chain is built from TRBV6-1 and TRBJ1-1; weak D call: TRBD1 (5 bases). The ends were cut back, 5 bases at V and 7 bases at J, with 23 bases in the middle. Germline assignment: CDR1 MNHNS and CDR2 SASEGT. The CDR3 loop spans 16 amino acids.